This note documents a single T cell receptor (beta chain) sequence. This entry comes from a study of blood T cell repertoires in COVID-19. About the study: From the United States, Italy and Spain came samples of acute and convalescent COVID-19.

Clones were read by immunoSEQ multiplex PCR, and TCRdb kept only the in-frame ones, dropping some. The sample has 350,000 to 400,000 clones, 85% to 90% seen once; the top ten hold around 6.3%. This CDR3 has 14 amino acids. Germline assignment: CDR1 MGHDK and CDR2 SYGVNS. V was pared by 4 bases and J by 0 bases, with 8 bases between. This sequence was found in a man aged 18 to 30 with active or convalescent COVID-19. Sequencing was performed on peripheral blood. The chain links TRBV25-1 to TRBJ2-3; TRBD1 is a possible D gene (5 bases). The CDR3: CASSVRASTDTQYF. The CDR3 coding sequence is TGTGCCAGCAGTGTCAGGGCTAGCACAGATACGCAGTATTTT.